The T cell receptor beta chain described here comes from a study of beta chain features in type 1 diabetes. Looking at the study overall: Sorted cell examination encompassed approximately 110 million cells across all samples.

The V end was cut by 1 base, the J end by 4 bases, with 11 bases between. This CDR3 is built from 14 residues. CDR1 and CDR2 from the germline V gene are SGDLS and YYNGEE. About this clone: Its specificity is unknown.

Every bit of the isolated RNA underwent reverse transcription, so sequencing read expressed TCRB transcripts. Naive, central memory and regulatory T cell samples averaged approximately 3.9 million immunoSEQ reads each. Assay: immunoSEQ multiplex PCR; the TCRdb copy retains only in-frame clones and omits some. The data contain some 180,000 clones, roughly an eighth of them singletons. Overall study results and limits: Equally in patients and controls, PCR might preferentially amplify shorter templates.

Sequencing input: central memory CD4+ T cells from blood. This clonotype was obtained from a woman in her late teens or twenties in good health. The chain couples TRBV9 to TRBJ1-2; no reliable D call. CDR3 amino acids: CASSVNRRGYGYTF. CDR3 DNA: TGTGCCAGCAGCGTAAACCGTCGGGGCTATGGCTACACCTTC.